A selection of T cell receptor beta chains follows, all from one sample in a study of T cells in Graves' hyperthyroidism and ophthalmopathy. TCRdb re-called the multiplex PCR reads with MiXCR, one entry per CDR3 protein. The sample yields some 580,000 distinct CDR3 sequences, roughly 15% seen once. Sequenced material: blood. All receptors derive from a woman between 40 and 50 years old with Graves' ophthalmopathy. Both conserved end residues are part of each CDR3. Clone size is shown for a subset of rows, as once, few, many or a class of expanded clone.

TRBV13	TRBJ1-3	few	CASSLGAGVTGNTIYF
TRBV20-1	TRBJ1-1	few	CSARVTDRKDSSLIAFF
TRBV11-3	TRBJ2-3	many	CASSLTGTTSTDTQYF
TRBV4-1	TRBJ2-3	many	CASSQAAGLASDTQYF
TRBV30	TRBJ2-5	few	CAWSDLAGGLQETQYF
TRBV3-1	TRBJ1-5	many	CASSQSGARFSNQPQHF
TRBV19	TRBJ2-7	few	CASSISGRGGYEQYF
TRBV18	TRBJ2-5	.	CASSPLAAIQETQYF
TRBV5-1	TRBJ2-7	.	CASSLGATSASYEQYF
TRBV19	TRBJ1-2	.	CASSRAGGYTF
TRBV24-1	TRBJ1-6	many	CATSDFKDRDRSPLHF
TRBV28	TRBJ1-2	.	CASSVYNYGYTF
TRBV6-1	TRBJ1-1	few	CASSLDRGAFF
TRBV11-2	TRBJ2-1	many	CASSLAVRDYNEQFF
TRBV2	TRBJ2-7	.	CASSSTSGSQYF
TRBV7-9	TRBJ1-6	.	CASSLARGTGSNSPLHF
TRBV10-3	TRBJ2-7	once	CAISDLNYEQYF
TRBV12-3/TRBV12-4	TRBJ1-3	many	CASSFRTQSSGNTIYF
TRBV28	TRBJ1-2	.	CASRSTTGLTYGYTF
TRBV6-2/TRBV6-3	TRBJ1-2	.	CASSPLGSGYTF
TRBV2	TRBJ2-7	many	CASRDLRLEQYF
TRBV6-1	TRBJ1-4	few	CASSEDSYRGFEKLFF
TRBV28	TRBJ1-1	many	CASSLRRSGNTEAFF
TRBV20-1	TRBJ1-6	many	CSAIPGQYNSPLHF